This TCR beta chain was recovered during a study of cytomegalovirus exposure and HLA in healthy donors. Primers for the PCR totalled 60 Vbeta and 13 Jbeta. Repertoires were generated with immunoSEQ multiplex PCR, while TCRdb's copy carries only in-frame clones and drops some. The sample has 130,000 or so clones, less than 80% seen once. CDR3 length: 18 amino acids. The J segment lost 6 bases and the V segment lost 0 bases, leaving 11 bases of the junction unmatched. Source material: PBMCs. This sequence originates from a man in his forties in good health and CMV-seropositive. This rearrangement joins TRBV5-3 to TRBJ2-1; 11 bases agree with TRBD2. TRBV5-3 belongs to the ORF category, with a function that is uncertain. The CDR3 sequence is CARSLGSGRAFLGNEQFF. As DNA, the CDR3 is TGTGCCAGAAGCTTGGGTAGCGGGAGGGCCTTTTTGGGCAATGAGCAGTTCTTC.